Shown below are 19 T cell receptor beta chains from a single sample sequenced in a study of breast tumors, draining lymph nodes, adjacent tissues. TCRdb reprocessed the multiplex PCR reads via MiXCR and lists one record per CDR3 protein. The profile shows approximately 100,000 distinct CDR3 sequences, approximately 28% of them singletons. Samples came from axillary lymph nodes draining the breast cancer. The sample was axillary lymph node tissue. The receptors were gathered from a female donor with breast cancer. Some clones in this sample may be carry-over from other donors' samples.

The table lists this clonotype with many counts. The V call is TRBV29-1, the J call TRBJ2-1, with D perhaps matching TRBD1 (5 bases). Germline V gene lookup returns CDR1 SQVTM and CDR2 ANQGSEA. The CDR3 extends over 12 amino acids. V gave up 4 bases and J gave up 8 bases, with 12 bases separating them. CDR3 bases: TGCAGCGTTGGGGATCAGGGCTATGAGCAGTTCTTC. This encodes CSVGDQGYEQFF.

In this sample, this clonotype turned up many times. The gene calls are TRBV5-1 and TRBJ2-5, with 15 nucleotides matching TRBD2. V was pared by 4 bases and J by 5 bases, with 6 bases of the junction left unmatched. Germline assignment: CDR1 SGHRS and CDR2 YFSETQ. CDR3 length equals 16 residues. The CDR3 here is CASSQGLAGGGETQYF. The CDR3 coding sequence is TGCGCCAGCAGCCAGGGACTAGCGGGAGGTGGTGAGACCCAGTACTTC.

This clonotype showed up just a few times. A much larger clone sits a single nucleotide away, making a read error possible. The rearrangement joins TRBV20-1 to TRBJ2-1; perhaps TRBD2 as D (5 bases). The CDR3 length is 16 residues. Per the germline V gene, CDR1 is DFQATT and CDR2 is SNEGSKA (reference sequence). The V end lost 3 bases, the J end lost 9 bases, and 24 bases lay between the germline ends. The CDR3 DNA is TGCAGTGCTAGTAGGTTTTTCGGGCGGGCGCTCGGTGAGCAGTTCTTC. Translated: CSASRFFGRALGEQFF.

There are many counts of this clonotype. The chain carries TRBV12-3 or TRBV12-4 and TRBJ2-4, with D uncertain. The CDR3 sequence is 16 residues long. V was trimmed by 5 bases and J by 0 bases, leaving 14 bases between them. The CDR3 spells CASSIPQTLAKNIQYF. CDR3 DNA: TGTGCCAGCAGTATACCACAGACACTAGCCAAAAACATTCAGTACTTC.

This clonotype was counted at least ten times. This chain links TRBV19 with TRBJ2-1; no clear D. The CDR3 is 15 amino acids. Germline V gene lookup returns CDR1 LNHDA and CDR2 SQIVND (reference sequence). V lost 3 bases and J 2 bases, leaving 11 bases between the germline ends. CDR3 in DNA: TGTGCCAGTAGTATCGGTGGTACCCCCTACAATGAGCAGTTCTTC. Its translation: CASSIGGTPYNEQFF.

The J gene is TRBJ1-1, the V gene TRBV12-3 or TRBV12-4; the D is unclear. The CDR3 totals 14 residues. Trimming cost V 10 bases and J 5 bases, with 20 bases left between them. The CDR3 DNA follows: TGTGCCACCAAAGGTAACATTAGAGGGACTGAAGCTTTCTTT. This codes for CATKGNIRGTEAFF.

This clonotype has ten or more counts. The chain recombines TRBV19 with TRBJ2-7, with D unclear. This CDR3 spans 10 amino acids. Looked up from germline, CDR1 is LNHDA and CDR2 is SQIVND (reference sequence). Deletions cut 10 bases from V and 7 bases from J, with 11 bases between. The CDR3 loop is CATFTGEQYF. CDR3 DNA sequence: TGTGCCACCTTCACCGGGGAGCAGTACTTC.

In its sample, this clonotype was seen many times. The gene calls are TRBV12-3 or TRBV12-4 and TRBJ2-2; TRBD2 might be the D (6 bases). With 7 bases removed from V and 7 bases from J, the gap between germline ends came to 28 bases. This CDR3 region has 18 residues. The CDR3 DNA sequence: TGTGCCAGCAACCCCCCCCTGGGTACGGGAGTCAGTCGCGGGGAGCTGTTTTTT. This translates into CASNPPLGTGVSRGELFF.

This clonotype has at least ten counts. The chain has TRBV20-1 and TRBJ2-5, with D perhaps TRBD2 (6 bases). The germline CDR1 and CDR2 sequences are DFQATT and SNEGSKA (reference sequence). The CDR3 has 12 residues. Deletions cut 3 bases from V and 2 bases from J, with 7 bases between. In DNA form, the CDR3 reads TGCAGTGCTAGGACTAGACAAGAGACCCAGTACTTC. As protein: CSARTRQETQYF.

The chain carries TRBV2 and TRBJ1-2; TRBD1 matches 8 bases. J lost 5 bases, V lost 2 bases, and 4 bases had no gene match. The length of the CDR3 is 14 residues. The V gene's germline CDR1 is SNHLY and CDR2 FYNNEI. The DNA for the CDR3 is TGTGCCAGCAGTGAACGCACAGGGGGGTATGGCTACACCTTC. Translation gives CASSERTGGYGYTF.

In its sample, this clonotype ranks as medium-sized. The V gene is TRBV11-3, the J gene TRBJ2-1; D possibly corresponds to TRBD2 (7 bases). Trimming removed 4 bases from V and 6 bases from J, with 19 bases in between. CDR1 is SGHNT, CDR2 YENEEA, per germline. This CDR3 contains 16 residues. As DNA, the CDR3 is TGTGCCAGCAGCTCCGGCCGGGGGGCCCGCAGCAATGAGCAGTTCTTC. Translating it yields CASSSGRGARSNEQFF.

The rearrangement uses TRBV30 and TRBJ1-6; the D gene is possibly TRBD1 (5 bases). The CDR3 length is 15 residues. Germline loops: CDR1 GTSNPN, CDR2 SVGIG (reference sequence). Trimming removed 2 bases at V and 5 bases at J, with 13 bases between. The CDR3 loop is CAWSFGTVDNSPLHF. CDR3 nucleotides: TGTGCCTGGAGTTTTGGGACGGTGGATAATTCACCCCTCCACTTT.

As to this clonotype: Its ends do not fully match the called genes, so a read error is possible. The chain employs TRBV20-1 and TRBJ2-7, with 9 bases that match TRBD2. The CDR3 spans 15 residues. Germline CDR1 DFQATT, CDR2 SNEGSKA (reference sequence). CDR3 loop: CSARGPASGTSEQYF. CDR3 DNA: TGCAGCGCTAGGGGCCCGGCTAGCGGGACCTCCGAGCAGTACTTC.

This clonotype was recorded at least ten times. The CDR3 protein is CASSYSLGEKLGEQYF. In DNA, the CDR3 is TGTGCCAGCAGTTACTCTTTGGGCGAGAAACTGGGGGAGCAGTACTTC. The chain couples TRBV6-6 to TRBJ2-7; D call uncertain. From germline, CDR1 is MNHNY and CDR2 SVGAGI (reference sequence). This CDR3 is 16 amino acids long. V lost 0 bases, J lost 7 bases, and 19 bases lay in between.

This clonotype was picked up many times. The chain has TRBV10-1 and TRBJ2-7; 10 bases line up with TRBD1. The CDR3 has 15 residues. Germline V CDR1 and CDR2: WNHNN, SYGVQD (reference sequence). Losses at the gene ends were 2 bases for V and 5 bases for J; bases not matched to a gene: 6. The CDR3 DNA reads TGCGCCAGCAGTGAGCCGGGACAGGGGACGCACGAGCAGTACTTC. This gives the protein CASSEPGQGTHEQYF.

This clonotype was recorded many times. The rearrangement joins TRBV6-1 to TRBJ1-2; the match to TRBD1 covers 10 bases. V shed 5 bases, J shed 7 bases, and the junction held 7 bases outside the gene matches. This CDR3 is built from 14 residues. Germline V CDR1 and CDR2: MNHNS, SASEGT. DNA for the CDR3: TGTGCCAGCAGTCACCGGGACAGGGGTTCTGGCTACACCTTC. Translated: CASSHRDRGSGYTF.

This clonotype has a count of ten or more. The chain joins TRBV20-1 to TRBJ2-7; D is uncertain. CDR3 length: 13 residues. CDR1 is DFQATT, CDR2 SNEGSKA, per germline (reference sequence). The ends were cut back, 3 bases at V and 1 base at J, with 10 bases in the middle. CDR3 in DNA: TGCAGTGCTAGCGCCGCGGATTCCTACGAGCAGTACTTC. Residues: CSASAADSYEQYF.

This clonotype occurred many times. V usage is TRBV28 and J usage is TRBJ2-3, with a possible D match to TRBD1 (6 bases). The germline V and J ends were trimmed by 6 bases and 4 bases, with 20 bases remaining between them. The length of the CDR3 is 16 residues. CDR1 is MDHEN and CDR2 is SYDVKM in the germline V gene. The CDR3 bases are TGTGCCAGCAGCTCCCCATCGGGACACACCCCAGATACGCAGTATTTT. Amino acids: CASSSPSGHTPDTQYF.

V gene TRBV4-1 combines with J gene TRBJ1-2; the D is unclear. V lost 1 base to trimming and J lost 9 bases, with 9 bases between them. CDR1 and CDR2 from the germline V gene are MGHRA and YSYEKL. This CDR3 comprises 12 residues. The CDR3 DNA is TGCGCCAGCAGCCAAGTCGGAAGGAGCTACACCTTC. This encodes CASSQVGRSYTF.